The present entry profiles one TCR beta chain with its context. The antigen remains undetermined. The sample belongs to a study of T cell repertoires in ileal Crohn's disease. General observations from the study: Compared with non-smokers, active smokers at surgery showed more clonal expansions.

The CDR3 sequence is 13 residues long. In germline, CDR1 is SGHTA, CDR2 FQGNSA. V lost 5 bases, J lost 4 bases, and 4 bases stayed unmatched. The time point: inflamed ileum from the surgical specimen. Sequencing was performed with immunoSEQ multiplex PCR; in TCRdb, only in-frame clones are kept and a portion is missing. The sample shows some 4,600 clones, 76% of them seen only once. This clonotype was obtained from an adult with Crohn's disease. The material sequenced was ileal tissue. V is TRBV7-2 and J is TRBJ2-7; 8 bases match TRBD1. The CDR3 DNA sequence: TGTGCCAGCAGCCAGGGACAGGTATACGAGCAGTACTTC. It encodes CASSQGQVYEQYF. The full variable domain, its missing parts supplied by reference TRBV7-2 and TRBJ2-7, is GAGVSQSPSNKVTEKGKDVELRCDPISGHTALYWYRQSLGQGLEFLIYFQGNSAPDKSGLPSDRFSAERTGGSVSTLTIQRTQQEDSAVYLCASSQGQVYEQYFGPGTRLTVT.